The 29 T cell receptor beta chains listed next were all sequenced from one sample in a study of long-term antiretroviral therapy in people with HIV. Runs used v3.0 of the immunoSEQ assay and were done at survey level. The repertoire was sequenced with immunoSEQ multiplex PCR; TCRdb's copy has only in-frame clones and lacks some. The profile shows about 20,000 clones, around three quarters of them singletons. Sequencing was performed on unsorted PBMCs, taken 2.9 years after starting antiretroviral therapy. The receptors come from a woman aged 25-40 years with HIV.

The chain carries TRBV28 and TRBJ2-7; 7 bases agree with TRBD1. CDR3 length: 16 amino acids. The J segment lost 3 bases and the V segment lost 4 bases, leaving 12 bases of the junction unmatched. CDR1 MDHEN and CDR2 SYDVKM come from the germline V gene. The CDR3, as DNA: TGTGCCAGCAGTTCCACTCGACAGGGCCCCGACTACGAGCAGTACTTC. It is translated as CASSSTRQGPDYEQYF.

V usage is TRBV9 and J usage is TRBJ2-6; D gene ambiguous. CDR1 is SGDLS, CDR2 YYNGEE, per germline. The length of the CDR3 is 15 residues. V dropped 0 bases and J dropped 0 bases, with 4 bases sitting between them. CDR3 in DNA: TGTGCCAGCAGCGTAGTGGACTCTGGGGCCAACGTCCTGACTTTC. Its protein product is CASSVVDSGANVLTF.

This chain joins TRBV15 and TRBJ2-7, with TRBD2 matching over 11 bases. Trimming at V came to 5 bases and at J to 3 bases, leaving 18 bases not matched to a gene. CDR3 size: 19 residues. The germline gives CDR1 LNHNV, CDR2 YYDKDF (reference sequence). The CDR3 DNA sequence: TGTGCCACCAGCGGCCTTAGCGGGGGGGCCCTCTGGACTTTCTACGAGCAGTACGTC. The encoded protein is CATSGLSGGALWTFYEQYV.

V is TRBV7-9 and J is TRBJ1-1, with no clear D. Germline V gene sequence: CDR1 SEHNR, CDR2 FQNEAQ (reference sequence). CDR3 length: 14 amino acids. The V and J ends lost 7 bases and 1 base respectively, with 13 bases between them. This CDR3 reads CASTTATANTEAFF. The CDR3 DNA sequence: TGTGCCAGCACCACTGCGACGGCGAACACTGAAGCTTTCTTT.

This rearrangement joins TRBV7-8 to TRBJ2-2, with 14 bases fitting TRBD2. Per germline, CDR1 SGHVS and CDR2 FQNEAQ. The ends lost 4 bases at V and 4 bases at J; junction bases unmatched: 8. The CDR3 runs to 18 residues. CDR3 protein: CASSSRLAGGLGTGELFF. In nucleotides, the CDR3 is TGTGCCAGCAGCTCACGACTAGCGGGGGGGCTGGGCACCGGGGAGCTGTTTTTT.

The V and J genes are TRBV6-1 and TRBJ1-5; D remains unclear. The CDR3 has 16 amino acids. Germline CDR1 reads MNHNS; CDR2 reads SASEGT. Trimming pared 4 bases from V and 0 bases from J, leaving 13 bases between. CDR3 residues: CASSVPSTNSNQPQHF. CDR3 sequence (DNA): TGTGCCAGCAGTGTACCGTCGACGAATAGCAATCAGCCCCAGCATTTT.

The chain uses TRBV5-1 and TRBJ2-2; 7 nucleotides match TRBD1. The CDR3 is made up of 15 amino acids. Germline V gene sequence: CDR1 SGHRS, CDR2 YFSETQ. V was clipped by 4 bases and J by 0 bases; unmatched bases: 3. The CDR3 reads CASSRDRSNTGELFF. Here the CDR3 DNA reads TGCGCCAGCAGCCGGGACAGATCGAACACCGGGGAGCTGTTTTTT.

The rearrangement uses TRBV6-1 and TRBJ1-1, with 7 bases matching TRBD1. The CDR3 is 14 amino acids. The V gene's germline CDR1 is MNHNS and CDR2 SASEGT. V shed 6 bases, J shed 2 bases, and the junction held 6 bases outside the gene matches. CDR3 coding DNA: TGTGCCAGCAGGTGGGGACAGCTAAACACTGAAGCTTTCTTT. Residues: CASRWGQLNTEAFF.

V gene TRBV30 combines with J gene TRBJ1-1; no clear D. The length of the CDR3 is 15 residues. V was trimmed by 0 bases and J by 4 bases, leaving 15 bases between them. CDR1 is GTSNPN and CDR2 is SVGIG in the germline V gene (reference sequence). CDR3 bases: TGTGCCTGGAGTGTACGGCGGACCAGGCGCACTGAAGCTTTCTTT. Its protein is CAWSVRRTRRTEAFF.

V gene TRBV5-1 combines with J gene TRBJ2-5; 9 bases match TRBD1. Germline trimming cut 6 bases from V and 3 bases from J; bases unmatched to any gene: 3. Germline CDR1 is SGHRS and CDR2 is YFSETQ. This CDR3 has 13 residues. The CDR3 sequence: CASKDRGKETQYF. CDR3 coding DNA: TGCGCCAGCAAGGACAGGGGAAAAGAGACCCAGTACTTC.

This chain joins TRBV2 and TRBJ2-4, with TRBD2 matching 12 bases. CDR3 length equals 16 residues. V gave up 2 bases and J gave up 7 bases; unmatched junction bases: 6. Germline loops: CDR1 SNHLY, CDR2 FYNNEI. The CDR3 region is CASSEKPSGGGNIQYF. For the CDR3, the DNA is TGTGCCAGCAGTGAAAAACCTAGCGGGGGGGGGAACATTCAGTACTTC.

The CDR3 sequence is CAWSPGGIEAFF. The DNA of the CDR3 is TGTGCCTGGAGTCCTGGGGGTATTGAAGCTTTCTTT. The genes are TRBV30 and TRBJ1-1; D might be TRBD1 (5 bases). There are 12 residues in the CDR3. Germline V lookup: CDR1 GTSNPN, CDR2 SVGIG (reference sequence). V was pared by 2 bases and J by 7 bases, with 11 bases between. Full variable domain (rest looked up from reference TRBV30 and TRBJ1-1): SQTIHQWPATLVQPVGSPLSLECTVEGTSNPNLYWYRQAAGRGLQLLFYSVGIGQISSEVPQNLSASRPQDRQFILSSKKLLLSDSGFYLCAWSPGGIEAFFGQGTRLTVV.

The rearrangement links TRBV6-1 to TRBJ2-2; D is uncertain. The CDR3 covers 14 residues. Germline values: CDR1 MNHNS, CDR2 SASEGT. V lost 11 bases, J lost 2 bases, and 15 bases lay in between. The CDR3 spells CAESLQINTGELFF. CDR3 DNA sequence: TGTGCCGAATCTCTCCAGATTAACACCGGGGAGCTGTTTTTT.

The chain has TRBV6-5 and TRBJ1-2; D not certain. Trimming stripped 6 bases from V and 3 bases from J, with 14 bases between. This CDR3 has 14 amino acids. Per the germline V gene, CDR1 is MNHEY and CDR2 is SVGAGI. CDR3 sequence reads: CASSTGSVDYGYTF. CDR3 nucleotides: TGTGCCAGCAGCACGGGCTCGGTGGACTATGGCTACACCTTC.

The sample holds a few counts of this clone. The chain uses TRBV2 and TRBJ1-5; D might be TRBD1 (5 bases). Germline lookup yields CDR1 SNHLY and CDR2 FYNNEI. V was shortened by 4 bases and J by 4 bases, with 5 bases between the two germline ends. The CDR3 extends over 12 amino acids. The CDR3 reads CASSGQNQPQHF. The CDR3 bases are TGTGCCAGCAGTGGACAGAATCAGCCCCAGCATTTT.

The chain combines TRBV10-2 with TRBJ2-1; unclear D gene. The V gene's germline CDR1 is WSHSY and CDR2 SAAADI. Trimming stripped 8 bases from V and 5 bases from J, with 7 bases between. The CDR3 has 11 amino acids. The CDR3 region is CASLGNNEQFF. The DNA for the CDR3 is TGCGCCAGCTTGGGGAACAATGAGCAGTTCTTC.

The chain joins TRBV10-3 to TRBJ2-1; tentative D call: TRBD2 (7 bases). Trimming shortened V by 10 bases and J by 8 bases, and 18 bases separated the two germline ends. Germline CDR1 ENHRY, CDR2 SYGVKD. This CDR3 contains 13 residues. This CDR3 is CATEGGGRDEQFF. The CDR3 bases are TGTGCCACCGAAGGGGGGGGCAGGGATGAGCAGTTCTTC.

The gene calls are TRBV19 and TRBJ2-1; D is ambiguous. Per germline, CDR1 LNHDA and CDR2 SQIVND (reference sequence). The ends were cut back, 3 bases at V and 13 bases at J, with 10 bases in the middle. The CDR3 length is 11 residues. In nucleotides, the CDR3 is TGTGCCAGTAGTATCCAGAAGTTCCAGTTCTTC. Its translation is CASSIQKFQFF.

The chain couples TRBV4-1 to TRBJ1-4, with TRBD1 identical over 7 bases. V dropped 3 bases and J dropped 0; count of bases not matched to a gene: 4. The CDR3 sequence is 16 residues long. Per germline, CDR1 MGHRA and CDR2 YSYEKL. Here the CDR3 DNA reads TGCGCCAGCAGCCATGACCAGGGGGCAACTAATGAAAAACTGTTTTTT. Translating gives CASSHDQGATNEKLFF.

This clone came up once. CDR3 DNA sequence: TGTGCCAGCAGCTTAGCCAGCGGAGCTTACGAGCAGTACGTC. The encoded protein is CASSLASGAYEQYV. The chain is built from TRBV11-2 and TRBJ2-7; tentatively, D is TRBD2 (5 bases). V dropped 1 base and J dropped 4 bases, with 11 bases sitting between them. Germline V gives CDR1 SGHAT, CDR2 FQNNGV. There are 14 residues in the CDR3.

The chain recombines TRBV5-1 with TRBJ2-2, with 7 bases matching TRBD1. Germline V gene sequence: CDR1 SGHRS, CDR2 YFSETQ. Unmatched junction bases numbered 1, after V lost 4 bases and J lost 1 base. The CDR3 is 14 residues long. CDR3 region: CASSRDRNTGELFF. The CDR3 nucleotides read TGCGCCAGCAGCCGGGACAGGAACACCGGGGAGCTGTTTTTT.

The CDR3 here is CASSLAPYGDEKLFF. The CDR3 DNA follows: TGTGCCAGCAGTTTGGCTCCGTACGGGGATGAAAAACTGTTTTTT. The chain combines TRBV27 with TRBJ1-4; no clear D. CDR1 and CDR2 (germline): MNHEY, SMNVEV (reference sequence). The CDR3 has 15 residues. V was clipped by 3 bases and J by 6 bases, with 14 bases between them.

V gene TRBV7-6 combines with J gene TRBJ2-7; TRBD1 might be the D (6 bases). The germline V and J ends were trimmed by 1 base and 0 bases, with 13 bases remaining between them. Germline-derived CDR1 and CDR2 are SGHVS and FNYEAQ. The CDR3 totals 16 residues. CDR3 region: CASSLGNRGGSYEQYF. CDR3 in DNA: TGTGCCAGCAGCTTAGGAAATAGAGGGGGCTCCTACGAGCAGTACTTC.

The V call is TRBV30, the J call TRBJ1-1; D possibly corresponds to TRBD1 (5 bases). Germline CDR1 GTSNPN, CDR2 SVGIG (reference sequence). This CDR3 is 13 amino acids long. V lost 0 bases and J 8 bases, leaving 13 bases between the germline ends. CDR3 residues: CAWSVGGSFEAFF. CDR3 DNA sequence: TGTGCCTGGAGTGTGGGGGGATCCTTCGAAGCTTTCTTT.

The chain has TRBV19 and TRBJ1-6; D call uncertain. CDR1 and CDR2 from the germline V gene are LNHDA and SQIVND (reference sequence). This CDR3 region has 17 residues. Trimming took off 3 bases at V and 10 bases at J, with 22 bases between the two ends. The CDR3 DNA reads TGTGCCAGTAGTATGGGTTTTCGAGGTCAAAGTGGATCACCCCTCCACTTT. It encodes CASSMGFRGQSGSPLHF.

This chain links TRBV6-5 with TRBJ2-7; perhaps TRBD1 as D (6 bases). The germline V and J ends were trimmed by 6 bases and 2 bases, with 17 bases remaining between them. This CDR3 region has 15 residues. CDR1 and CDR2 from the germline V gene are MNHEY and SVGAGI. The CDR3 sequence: CASSPIQTGTYEQYV. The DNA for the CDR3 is TGTGCCAGCAGCCCAATCCAGACAGGAACCTACGAGCAGTACGTC.

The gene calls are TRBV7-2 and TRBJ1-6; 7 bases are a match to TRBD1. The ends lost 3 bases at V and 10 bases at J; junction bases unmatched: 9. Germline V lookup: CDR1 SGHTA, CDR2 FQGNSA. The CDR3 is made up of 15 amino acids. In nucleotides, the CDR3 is TGTGCCAGCAGCTTCGGATCCAGGGGGGGATCACCCCTCCACTTT. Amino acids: CASSFGSRGGSPLHF.

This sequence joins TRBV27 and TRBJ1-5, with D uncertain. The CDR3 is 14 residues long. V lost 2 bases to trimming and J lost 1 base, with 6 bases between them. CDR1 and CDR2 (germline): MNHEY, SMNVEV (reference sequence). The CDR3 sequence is CASSLEWSNQPQHF. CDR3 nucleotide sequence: TGTGCCAGCAGTTTAGAGTGGAGCAATCAGCCCCAGCATTTT.

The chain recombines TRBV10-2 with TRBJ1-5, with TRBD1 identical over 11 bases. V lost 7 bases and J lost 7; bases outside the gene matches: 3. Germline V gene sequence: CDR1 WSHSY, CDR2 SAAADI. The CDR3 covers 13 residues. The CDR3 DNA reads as TGCGCCAGCACGGGACAGGGGGGGCAGCCCCAGCATTTT. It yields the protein CASTGQGGQPQHF.